Below, 5 T cell receptor beta chains from the same sample are listed, as sequenced in a study of control samples from healthy donors and cancer patients. TCRdb's copy holds only in-frame clones and misses some; the assay was immunoSEQ multiplex PCR. The sample includes 150,000 or so clones, approximately 93% seen only once; the top ten take approximately 5.7%. The specimen sequenced was blood. These receptors all come from a man in his late teens or twenties in good health.

This chain uses TRBV4-3 with TRBJ1-2; 10 bases match TRBD1. Germline V gene lookup returns CDR1 LGHNA and CDR2 YSLEER. V trimming: 4 bases; J trimming: 2 bases; junction bases outside the gene matches: 1. This CDR3 has 14 residues. DNA of the CDR3: TGCGCCAGCAGCCCGGGACAGGGGAACTATGGCTACACCTTC. Translating it yields CASSPGQGNYGYTF.

The V call is TRBV6-4, the J call TRBJ1-5; D uncertain. Between the trimmed V and J ends, which lost 4 bases and 7 bases, there was a span of 29 bases. The germline gives CDR1 MRHNA, CDR2 SNTAGT. The CDR3 is 19 amino acids. As DNA, the CDR3 is TGTGCCAGCAGTGGCGAGGAGAGGAGAGGCTTATTCTTCAGGCAGCCCCAGCATTTT. It translates to CASSGEERRGLFFRQPQHF.

This clone was detected once. The CDR3 sequence is CASRRDSANTGELFF. In DNA form, the CDR3 reads TGCGCCTCTCGCCGTGACAGCGCGAACACCGGGGAGCTGTTTTTT. The J gene is TRBJ2-2, the V gene TRBV5-1; D may be TRBD1 (5 bases). Germline CDR1 and CDR2: SGHRS and YFSETQ. V was cut by 10 bases and J by 0 bases, with 16 bases left in between. The CDR3 loop spans 15 amino acids.

The V and J genes are TRBV4-2 and TRBJ1-1; no reliable D call. The germline V gene encodes CDR1 LGHNA and CDR2 YNFKEQ. Trimming removed 3 bases from V and 2 bases from J, with 7 bases in between. The CDR3 runs to 13 residues. The CDR3 coding sequence is TGTGCCAGCAGCCACAGATTAAACACTGAAGCTTTCTTT. Translating gives CASSHRLNTEAFF.

This chain links TRBV7-9 with TRBJ2-5; no definite D call. This CDR3 region has 15 residues. V was trimmed by 5 bases and J by 2 bases, leaving 15 bases between them. Germline V gene lookup returns CDR1 SEHNR and CDR2 FQNEAQ (reference sequence). The CDR3 loop reads CASSPTVVDQETQYF. The CDR3 DNA follows: TGTGCCAGCAGCCCGACGGTCGTGGATCAAGAGACCCAGTACTTC.